A selection of T cell receptor beta chains follows, all from one sample in a study of shared clonotypes between healthy human individuals. The protocol was immunoSEQ multiplex PCR, while the TCRdb copy is restricted to in-frame clones and leaves out a portion. Counted here are about 1,900,000 clones, about 95% occurring once; the ten biggest clones make up roughly 1.2%. The source material was naive CD8+ T cells sorted from blood. The source of these receptors is a man aged 18 to 29 in good health. The CDR3 runs from the conserved cysteine through the conserved F or W. A D gene is named only where the DNA matches it firmly. Clone sizes are given selectively: once, few, many, or a class where the clone is expanded.

j_call d_call clone_size v_call cdr3_aa cdr3_nt
TRBJ1-2 TRBD1 . TRBV7-9 CASSLAVGDSNYGYTF TGTGCCAGCAGCTTAGCTGTAGGGGACAGCAACTATGGCTACACCTTC
TRBJ2-2 . . TRBV27 CASNLSPGSGTGELFF TGTGCCAGCAATTTATCACCCGGGTCGGGCACCGGGGAGCTGTTTTTT
TRBJ1-3 . once TRBV6-6 CASSYLSGGNTIYF TGTGCCAGCAGTTACTTGTCCGGGGGAAACACCATATATTTT
TRBJ1-1 . . TRBV7-2 CASSLALGSTEAFF TGTGCCAGCAGCTTGGCGTTGGGGAGCACTGAAGCTTTCTTT
TRBJ1-5 . . TRBV9 CASSVGGGTQPQHF TGTGCCAGCAGCGTAGGCGGGGGAACTCAGCCCCAGCATTTT
TRBJ2-7 TRBD2 few TRBV10-1 CATSSGSTYEQYF TGCGCCACCTCTAGCGGGAGTACCTACGAGCAGTACTTC
TRBJ2-1 . . TRBV5-4 CASSLAVGGNEQFF TGTGCCAGCAGCTTGGCCGTTGGCGGAAATGAGCAGTTCTTC
TRBJ2-7 TRBD2 once TRBV27 CASSLGGSSYEQYF TGTGCCAGCAGTCTCGGCGGGAGTTCCTACGAGCAGTACTTC
TRBJ1-1 . . TRBV5-4 CASSYGQNTEAFF TGTGCCAGCAGCTACGGACAGAACACTGAAGCTTTCTTT
TRBJ2-5 TRBD1 . TRBV9 CASSAGQGAVETQYF TGTGCCAGCAGCGCCGGACAGGGGGCTGTGGAGACCCAGTACTTC
TRBJ2-2 . . TRBV2 CASSASNTGELFF TGTGCCAGCAGCGCCTCGAACACCGGGGAGCTGTTTTTT
TRBJ2-1 TRBD2 . TRBV27 CASSLGIAGSSYNEQFF TGTGCCAGCAGTTTGGGGATAGCGGGGAGCTCCTACAATGAGCAGTTCTTC
TRBJ2-7 TRBD1 . TRBV2 CASLPGQGSYEQYF TGTGCCAGTTTACCGGGACAGGGATCCTACGAGCAGTACTTC
TRBJ1-1 TRBD1 . TRBV2 CASRDSMNTEAFF TGTGCCAGTAGGGACAGTATGAACACTGAAGCTTTCTTT
TRBJ1-3 . . TRBV27 CASSFRGYSGNTIYF TGTGCCAGCAGTTTTAGGGGGTACTCTGGAAACACCATATATTTT
TRBJ1-1 . once TRBV7-2 CASSGRQTMNTEAFF TGTGCCAGCAGCGGGAGACAGACCATGAACACTGAAGCTTTCTTT
TRBJ2-2 TRBD2 . TRBV5-3 CARNSGGDTGELFF TGTGCCAGGAATAGCGGGGGTGATACCGGGGAGCTGTTTTTT
TRBJ2-7 TRBD2 . TRBV6-5 CASSLTSGGGYEQYF TGTGCCAGCAGTTTGACTAGCGGGGGGGGCTACGAGCAGTACTTC
TRBJ2-1 . . TRBV10-1 CASSDTRGLPLEQFF TGCGCCAGCAGTGATACCAGGGGTCTTCCCTTAGAGCAGTTCTTC
TRBJ2-3 . . TRBV5-1 CASSLAGQGGPYTDTQYF TGCGCCAGCAGCTTGGCGGGTCAGGGCGGCCCCTACACAGATACGCAGTATTTT
TRBJ2-7 . . TRBV6-5 CASLSAGSYEQYF TGTGCCAGCTTATCAGCAGGCTCCTACGAGCAGTACTTC
TRBJ1-2 . . TRBV13 CASSLAGDGYGYTF TGTGCCAGCAGCTTAGCGGGGGATGGCTATGGCTACACCTTC
TRBJ2-7 TRBD1 . TRBV27 CASEPTGQGYEQYF TGTGCCAGTGAGCCAACGGGACAGGGCTACGAGCAGTACTTC
TRBJ2-1 . . TRBV2 CASISVDNEQFF TGTGCCAGCATCTCGGTGGACAATGAGCAGTTCTTC
TRBJ2-7 . once TRBV5-6 CASSLPRHGKFYEQYF TGTGCCAGCAGCCTTCCCAGACACGGGAAGTTCTACGAGCAGTACTTC
TRBJ2-3 TRBD1 . TRBV4-1 CASSQGEGATDTQYF TGCGCCAGCAGCCAAGGAGAGGGGGCCACAGATACGCAGTATTTT
TRBJ2-1 TRBD2 once TRBV4-3 CASSPRGEGREFNEQFF TGCGCCAGCAGCCCGAGAGGGGAGGGCCGTGAATTCAATGAGCAGTTCTTC
TRBJ1-1 . . TRBV7-9 CASSLEGWEGLAFF TGTGCCAGCAGCTTAGAAGGATGGGAGGGTCTGGCTTTCTTT
TRBJ1-4 TRBD1 once TRBV27 CASSLLAGTGIEKLFF TGTGCCAGCAGTTTATTGGCCGGGACAGGGATTGAAAAACTGTTTTTT
TRBJ1-1 . . TRBV7-9 CASSLAAGYTEAFF TGTGCCAGCAGCTTAGCCGCAGGCTACACTGAAGCTTTCTTT
TRBJ2-3 . . TRBV2 CASSRLAPPTDTQYF TGTGCCAGCAGCCGTCTAGCCCCGCCAACGGATACGCAGTATTTT
TRBJ1-1 . . TRBV6-5 CASSYPTEAFF TGTGCCAGCAGTTACCCCACTGAAGCTTTCTTT
TRBJ1-4 . . TRBV6-1 CAVAEKLFF TGTGCCGTGGCTGAAAAACTGTTTTTT
TRBJ1-1 TRBD1 . TRBV6-1 CASSEGQGNTEAFF TGTGCCAGCAGTGAGGGACAGGGGAACACTGAAGCTTTCTTT
TRBJ2-3 . . TRBV28 CASSAGVLGTDTQYF TGTGCCAGCAGTGCAGGGGTTTTGGGCACAGATACGCAGTATTTT
TRBJ2-7 . . TRBV30 CAWSAKYSIYEQYF TGTGCCTGGAGTGCCAAGTATTCGATCTACGAGCAGTACTTC
TRBJ2-5 . . TRBV6-5 CASSGREGAETQYF TGTGCCAGCAGTGGACGAGAGGGTGCAGAGACCCAGTACTTC
TRBJ2-1 . . TRBV4-1 CASSQKQSDEQFF TGCGCCAGCAGCCAGAAGCAATCTGATGAGCAGTTCTTC
TRBJ1-1 . . TRBV30 CACGSAGGTEAFF TGTGCCTGCGGGTCGGCCGGTGGAACTGAAGCTTTCTTT
TRBJ2-1 TRBD2 . TRBV11-2 CASGTSGIFEQFF TGTGCCAGCGGGACTAGCGGGATATTTGAGCAGTTCTTC
TRBJ2-7 . . TRBV27 CASSPRGTFGSEQYF TGTGCCAGCAGTCCACGGGGGACATTTGGCTCCGAGCAGTACTTC
TRBJ2-7 . . TRBV9 CASSVGNSYEQYF TGTGCCAGCAGCGTGGGAAACTCCTACGAGCAGTACTTC
TRBJ1-5 . . TRBV28 CASSLETGLGVRQPQHF TGTGCCAGCAGTTTGGAGACAGGCCTTGGAGTACGTCAGCCCCAGCATTTT
TRBJ2-5 TRBD2 . TRBV27 CASMANGGGLETQYF TGTGCCAGCATGGCGAATGGCGGGGGGTTGGAGACCCAGTACTTC
TRBJ2-3 . . TRBV7-9 CASSSLGQDTQYF TGTGCCAGCAGCTCCCTTGGGCAAGATACGCAGTATTTT
TRBJ1-5 . once TRBV2 CASSDQGSQPQHF TGTGCCAGCAGTGACCAGGGAAGTCAGCCCCAGCATTTT
TRBJ1-5 . once TRBV7-2 CASSLAWPGDLSNQPQHF TGTGCCAGCAGCTTAGCCTGGCCAGGGGACCTTAGCAATCAGCCCCAGCATTTT